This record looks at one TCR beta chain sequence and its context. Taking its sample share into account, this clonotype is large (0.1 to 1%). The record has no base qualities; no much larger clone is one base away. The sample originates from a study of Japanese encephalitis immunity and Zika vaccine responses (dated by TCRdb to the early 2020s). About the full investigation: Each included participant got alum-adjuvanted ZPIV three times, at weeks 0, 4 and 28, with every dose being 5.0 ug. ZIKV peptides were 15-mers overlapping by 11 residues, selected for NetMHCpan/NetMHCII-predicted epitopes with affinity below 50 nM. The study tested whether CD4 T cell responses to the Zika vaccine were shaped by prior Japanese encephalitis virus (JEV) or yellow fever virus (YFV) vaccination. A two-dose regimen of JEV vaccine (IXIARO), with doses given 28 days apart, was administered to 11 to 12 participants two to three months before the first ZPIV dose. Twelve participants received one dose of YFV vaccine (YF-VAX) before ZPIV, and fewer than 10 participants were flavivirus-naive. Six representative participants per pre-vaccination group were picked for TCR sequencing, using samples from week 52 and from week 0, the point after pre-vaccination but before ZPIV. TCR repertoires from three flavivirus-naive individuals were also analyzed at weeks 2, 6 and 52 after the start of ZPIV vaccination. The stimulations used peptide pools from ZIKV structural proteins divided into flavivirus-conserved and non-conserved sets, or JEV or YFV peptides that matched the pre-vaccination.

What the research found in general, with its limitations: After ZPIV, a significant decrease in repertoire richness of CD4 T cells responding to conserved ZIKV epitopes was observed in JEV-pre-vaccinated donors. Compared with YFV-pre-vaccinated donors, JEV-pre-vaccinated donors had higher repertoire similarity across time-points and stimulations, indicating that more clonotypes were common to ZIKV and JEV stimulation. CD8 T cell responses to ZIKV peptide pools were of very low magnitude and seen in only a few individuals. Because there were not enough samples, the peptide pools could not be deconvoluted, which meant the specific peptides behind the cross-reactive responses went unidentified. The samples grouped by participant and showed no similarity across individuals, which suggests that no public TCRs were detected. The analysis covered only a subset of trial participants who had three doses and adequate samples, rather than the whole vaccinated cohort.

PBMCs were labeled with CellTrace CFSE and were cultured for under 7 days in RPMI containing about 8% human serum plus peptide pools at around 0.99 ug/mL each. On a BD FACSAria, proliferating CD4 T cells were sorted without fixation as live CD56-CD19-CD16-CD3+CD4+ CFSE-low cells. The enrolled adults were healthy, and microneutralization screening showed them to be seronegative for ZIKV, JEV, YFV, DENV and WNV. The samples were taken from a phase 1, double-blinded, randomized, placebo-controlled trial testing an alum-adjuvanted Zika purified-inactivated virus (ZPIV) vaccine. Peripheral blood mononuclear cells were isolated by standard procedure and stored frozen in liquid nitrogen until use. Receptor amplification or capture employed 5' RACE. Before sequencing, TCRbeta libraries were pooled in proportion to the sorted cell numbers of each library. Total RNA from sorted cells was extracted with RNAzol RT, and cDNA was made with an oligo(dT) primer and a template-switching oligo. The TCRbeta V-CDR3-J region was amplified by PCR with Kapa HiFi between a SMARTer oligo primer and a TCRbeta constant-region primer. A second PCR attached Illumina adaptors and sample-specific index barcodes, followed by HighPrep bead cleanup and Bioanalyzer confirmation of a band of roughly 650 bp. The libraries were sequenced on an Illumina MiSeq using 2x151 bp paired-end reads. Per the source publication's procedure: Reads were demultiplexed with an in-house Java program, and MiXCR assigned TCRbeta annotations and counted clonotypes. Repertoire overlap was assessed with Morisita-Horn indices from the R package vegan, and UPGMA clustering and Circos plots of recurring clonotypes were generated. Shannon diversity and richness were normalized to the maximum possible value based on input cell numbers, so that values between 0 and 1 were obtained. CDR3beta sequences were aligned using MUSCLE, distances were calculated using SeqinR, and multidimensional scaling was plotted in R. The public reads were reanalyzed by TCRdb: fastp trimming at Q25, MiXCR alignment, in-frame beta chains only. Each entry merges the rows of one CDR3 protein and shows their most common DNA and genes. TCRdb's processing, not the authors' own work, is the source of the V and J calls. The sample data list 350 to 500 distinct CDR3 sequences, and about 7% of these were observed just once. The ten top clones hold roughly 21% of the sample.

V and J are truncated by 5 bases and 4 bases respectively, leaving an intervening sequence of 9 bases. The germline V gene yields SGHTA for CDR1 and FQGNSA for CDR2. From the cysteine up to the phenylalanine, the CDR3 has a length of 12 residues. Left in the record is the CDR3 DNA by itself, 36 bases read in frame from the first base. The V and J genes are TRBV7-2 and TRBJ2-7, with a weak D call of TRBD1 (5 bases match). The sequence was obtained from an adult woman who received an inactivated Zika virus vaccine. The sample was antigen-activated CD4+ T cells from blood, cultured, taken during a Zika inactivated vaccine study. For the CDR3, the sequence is CASSATGYEQYF. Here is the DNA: TGTGCCAGCAGCGCCACAGGTTACGAGCAGTACTTC. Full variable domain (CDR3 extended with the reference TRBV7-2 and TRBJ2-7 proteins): GAGVSQSPSNKVTEKGKDVELRCDPISGHTALYWYRQSLGQGLEFLIYFQGNSAPDKSGLPSDRFSAERTGGSVSTLTIQRTQQEDSAVYLCASSATGYEQYFGPGTRLTVT.